This T cell receptor beta chain stems from a study of blood T cell repertoires in COVID-19. About the research overall: COVID-19 samples from acute and convalescent phases originated in the United States, Italy and Spain.

Here immunoSEQ multiplex PCR was the method, and the copy in TCRdb shows in-frame clones only, minus some. The table has approximately 37,000 clones, 75% to 90% seen once. The V gene end was trimmed by 2 bases and the J gene end by 0 bases; junction bases not matched to a gene: 1. The CDR3 is made up of 16 amino acids. Germline V lookup: CDR1 MNHEY, CDR2 SVGAGI. Sequencing input: peripheral blood. The TCR comes from a woman aged 70-85 years with acute or convalescent COVID-19. The V and J genes are TRBV6-5 and TRBJ2-1; TRBD2 matches at 10 bases. CDR3 loop: CASSYGLADSYNEQFF. The CDR3, as DNA: TGTGCCAGCAGTTACGGACTAGCGGACTCCTACAATGAGCAGTTCTTC.